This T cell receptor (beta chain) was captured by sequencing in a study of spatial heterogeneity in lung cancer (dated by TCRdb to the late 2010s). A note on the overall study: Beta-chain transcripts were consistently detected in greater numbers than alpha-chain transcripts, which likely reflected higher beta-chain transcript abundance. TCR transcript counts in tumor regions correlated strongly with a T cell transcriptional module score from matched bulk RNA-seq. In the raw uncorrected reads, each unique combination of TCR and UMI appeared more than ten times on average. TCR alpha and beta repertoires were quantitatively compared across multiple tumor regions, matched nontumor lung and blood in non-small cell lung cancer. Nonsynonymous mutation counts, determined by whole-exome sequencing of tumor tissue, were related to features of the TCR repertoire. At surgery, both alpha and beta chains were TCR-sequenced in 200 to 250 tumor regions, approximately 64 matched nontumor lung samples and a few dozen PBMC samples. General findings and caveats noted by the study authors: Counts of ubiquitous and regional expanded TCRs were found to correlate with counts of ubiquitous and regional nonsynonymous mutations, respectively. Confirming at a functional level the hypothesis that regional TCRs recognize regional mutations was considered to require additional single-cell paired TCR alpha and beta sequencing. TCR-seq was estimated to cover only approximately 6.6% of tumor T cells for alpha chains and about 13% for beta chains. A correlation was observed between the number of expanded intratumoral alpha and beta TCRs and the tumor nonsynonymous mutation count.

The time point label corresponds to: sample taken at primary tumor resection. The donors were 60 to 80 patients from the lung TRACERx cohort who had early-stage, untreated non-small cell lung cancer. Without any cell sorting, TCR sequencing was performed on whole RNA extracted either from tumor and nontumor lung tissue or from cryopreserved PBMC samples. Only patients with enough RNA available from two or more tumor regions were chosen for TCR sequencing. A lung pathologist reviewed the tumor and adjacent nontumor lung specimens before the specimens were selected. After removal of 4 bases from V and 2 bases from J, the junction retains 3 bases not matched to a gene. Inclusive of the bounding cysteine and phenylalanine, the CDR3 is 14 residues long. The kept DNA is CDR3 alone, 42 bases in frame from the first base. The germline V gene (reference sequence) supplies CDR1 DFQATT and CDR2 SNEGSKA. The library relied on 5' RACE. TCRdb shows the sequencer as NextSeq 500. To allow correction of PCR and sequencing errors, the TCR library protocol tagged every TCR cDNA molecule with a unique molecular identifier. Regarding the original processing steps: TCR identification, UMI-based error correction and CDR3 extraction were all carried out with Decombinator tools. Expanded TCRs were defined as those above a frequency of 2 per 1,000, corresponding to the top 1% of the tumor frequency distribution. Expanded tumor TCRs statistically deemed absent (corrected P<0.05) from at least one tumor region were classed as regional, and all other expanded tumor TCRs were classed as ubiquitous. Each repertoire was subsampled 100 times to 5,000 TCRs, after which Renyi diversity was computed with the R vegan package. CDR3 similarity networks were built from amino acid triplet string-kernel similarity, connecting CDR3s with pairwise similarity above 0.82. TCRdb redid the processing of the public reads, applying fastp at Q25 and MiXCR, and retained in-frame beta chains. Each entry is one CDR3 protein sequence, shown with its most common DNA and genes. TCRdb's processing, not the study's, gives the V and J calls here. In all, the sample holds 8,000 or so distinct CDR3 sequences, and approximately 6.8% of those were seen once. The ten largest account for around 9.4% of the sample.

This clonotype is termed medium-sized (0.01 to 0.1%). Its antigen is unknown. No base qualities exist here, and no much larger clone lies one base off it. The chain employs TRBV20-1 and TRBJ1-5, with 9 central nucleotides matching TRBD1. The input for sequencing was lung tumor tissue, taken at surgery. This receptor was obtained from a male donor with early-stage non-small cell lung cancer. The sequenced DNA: TGCAGTGCTAACAGGGGGCACGGCAATCAGCCCCAGCATTTT. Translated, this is CSANRGHGNQPQHF.